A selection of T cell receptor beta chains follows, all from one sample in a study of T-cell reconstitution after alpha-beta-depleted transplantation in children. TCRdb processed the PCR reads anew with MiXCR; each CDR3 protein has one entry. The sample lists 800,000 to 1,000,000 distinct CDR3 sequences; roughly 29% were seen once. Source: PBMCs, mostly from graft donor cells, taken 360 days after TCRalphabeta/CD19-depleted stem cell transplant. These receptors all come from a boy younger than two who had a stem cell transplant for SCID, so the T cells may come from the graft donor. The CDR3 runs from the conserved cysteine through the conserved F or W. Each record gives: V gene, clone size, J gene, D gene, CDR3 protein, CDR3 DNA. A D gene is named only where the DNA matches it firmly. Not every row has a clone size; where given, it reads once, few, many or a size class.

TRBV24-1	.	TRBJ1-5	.	CATRSSPNQPQHF	TGTGCCACCAGGTCCAGCCCCAATCAGCCCCAGCATTTT
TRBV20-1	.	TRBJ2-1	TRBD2	CSARSEEILGGDNEQFF	TGCAGTGCTAGATCCGAGGAGATCCTTGGGGGGGATAATGAGCAGTTCTTC
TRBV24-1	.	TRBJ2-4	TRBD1	CATSDLRTGRFGQNIQYF	TGTGCCACCAGTGATTTGCGGACAGGGCGATTTGGGCAAAACATTCAGTACTTC
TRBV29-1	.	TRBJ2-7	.	CSASFTYSYEQYF	TGCAGCGCGAGTTTCACGTACAGCTACGAGCAGTACTTC
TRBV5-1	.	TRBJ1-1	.	CASAGGTMNTEAFF	TGCGCCAGCGCGGGGGGGACCATGAACACTGAAGCTTTCTTT
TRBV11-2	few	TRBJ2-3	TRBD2	CASSEGGAGADTQYF	TGTGCCAGCAGCGAGGGTGGAGCGGGGGCAGATACGCAGTATTTT
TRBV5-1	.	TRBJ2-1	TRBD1	CASSWTGGAYNEQFF	TGCGCCAGCAGCTGGACAGGGGGCGCTTACAATGAGCAGTTCTTC
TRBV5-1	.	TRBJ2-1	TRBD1	CASYKGTGGYNEQFF	TGCGCCAGTTACAAGGGGACAGGGGGCTACAATGAGCAGTTCTTC
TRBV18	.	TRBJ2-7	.	CASSSSDGSYEQYF	TGTGCCAGCTCAAGCTCGGACGGATCCTACGAGCAGTACTTC
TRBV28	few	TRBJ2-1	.	CASIPGDLTYNEQFF	TGTGCCAGCATCCCGGGGGATTTAACCTACAATGAGCAGTTCTTC
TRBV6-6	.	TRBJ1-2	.	CASSSRYGYTF	TGTGCCAGCAGTTCTCGCTATGGCTACACCTTC
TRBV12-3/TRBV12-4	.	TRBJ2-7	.	CASGDSRLREQYF	TGTGCCAGCGGTGACAGCCGTCTTAGAGAGCAGTACTTC
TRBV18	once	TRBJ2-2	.	CASSSFTSTGELFF	TGTGCCAGCTCATCTTTCACCAGCACCGGGGAGCTGTTTTTT
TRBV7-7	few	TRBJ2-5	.	CASSLKRAGWRWETQYF	TGTGCCAGCAGCTTAAAGAGGGCAGGGTGGCGTTGGGAGACCCAGTACTTC
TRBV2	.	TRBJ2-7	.	CASSGGTPYEQYF	TGTGCCAGCAGTGGAGGGACACCTTACGAGCAGTACTTC
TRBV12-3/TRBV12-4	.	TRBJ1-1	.	CASRLGGPNTEAFF	TGTGCCAGCAGGTTGGGAGGACCGAACACTGAAGCTTTCTTT
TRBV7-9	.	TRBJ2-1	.	CASSLQRSYNEQFF	TGTGCCAGCAGCTTACAGAGGTCCTACAATGAGCAGTTCTTC
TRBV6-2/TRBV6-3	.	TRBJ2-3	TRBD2	CASSTGGPNTQYF	TGTGCCAGTTCGACGGGGGGGCCAAATACGCAGTATTTT
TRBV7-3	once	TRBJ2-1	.	CASSLKAGTNYNEQFF	TGTGCCAGCAGCTTAAAGGCCGGGACAAACTACAATGAGCAGTTCTTC
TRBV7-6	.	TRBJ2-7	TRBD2	CATSSGTKSYEQYF	TGTGCCACCAGTAGCGGGACAAAATCCTACGAGCAGTACTTC
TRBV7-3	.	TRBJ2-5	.	CASSLTPTETQYF	TGTGCCAGCAGCTTAACCCCAACAGAGACCCAGTACTTC
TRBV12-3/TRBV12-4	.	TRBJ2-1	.	CASSSGGPNKQFF	TGTGCCAGCAGTTCCGGAGGACCCAATAAGCAGTTCTTC
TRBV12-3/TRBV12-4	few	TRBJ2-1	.	CASSPPNRGGYNEQFF	TGTGCCAGCAGTCCTCCGAACAGGGGAGGCTACAATGAGCAGTTCTTC
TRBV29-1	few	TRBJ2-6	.	CSVGRLSSGANVLTF	TGCAGCGTGGGACGCCTTTCCTCTGGGGCCAACGTCCTGACTTTC
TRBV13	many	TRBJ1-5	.	CASSLGDQPQHF	TGTGCCAGCAGCTTGGGGGATCAGCCCCAGCATTTT
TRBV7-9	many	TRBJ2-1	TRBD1	CASSSGTGLNEQFF	TGTGCCAGCAGCTCTGGGACAGGACTCAATGAGCAGTTCTTC
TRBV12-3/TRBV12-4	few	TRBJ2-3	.	CASSLGPGRLIKDTQYF	TGTGCCAGCAGTTTGGGACCGGGACGGTTAATTAAAGATACGCAGTATTTT
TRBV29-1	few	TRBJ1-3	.	CSVTRGNTIYF	TGCAGCGTCACCCGTGGAAACACCATATATTTT
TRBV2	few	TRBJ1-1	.	CASSERGQKNTEAFF	TGTGCCAGCAGTGAAAGGGGACAAAAGAACACTGAAGCTTTCTTT
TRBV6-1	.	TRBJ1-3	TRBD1	CASNTDRAGNTIYF	TGTGCCAGCAACACGGACAGGGCTGGAAACACCATATATTTT
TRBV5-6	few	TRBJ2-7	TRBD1	CASTRTGSTYEQYF	TGTGCCAGCACCAGGACAGGGTCTACCTACGAGCAGTACTTC
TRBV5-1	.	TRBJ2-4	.	CASSLEQSKNIQYF	TGCGCCAGCAGCTTGGAACAGAGCAAAAACATTCAGTACTTC
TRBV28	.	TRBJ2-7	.	CASIPQSGAYEQYF	TGTGCCAGCATACCACAGTCCGGGGCCTACGAGCAGTACTTC
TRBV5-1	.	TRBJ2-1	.	CASSPQVGGLWYNEQFF	TGCGCCAGCAGCCCGCAGGTGGGGGGGCTCTGGTACAATGAGCAGTTCTTC
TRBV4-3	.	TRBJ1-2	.	CASSPKPKQWILNYGYTF	TGCGCCAGCAGCCCGAAGCCAAAACAGTGGATCCTCAACTATGGCTACACCTTC
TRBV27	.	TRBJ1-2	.	CASSFQGLYGYTF	TGTGCCAGCAGTTTTCAGGGCCTCTATGGCTACACCTTC
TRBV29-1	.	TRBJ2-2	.	CSVGGEAGELFF	TGCAGCGTTGGCGGGGAAGCCGGGGAGCTGTTTTTT